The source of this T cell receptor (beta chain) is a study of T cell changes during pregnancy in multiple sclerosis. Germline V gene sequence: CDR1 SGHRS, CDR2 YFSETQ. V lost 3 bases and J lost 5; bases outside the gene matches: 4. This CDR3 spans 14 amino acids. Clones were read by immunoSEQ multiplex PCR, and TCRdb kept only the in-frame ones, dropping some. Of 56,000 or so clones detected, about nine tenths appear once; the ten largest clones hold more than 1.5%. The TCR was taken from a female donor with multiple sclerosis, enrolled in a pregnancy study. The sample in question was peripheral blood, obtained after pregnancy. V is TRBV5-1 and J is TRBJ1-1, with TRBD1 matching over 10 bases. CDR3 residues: CASSWTGGGTEAFF. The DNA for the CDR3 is TGCGCCAGCAGCTGGACAGGGGGGGGGACTGAAGCTTTCTTT. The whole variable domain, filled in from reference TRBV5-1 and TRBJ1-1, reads KAGVTQTPRYLIKTRGQQVTLSCSPISGHRSVSWYQQTPGQGLQFLFEYFSETQRNKGNFPGRFSGRQFSNSRSEMNVSTLELGDSALYLCASSWTGGGTEAFFGQGTRLTVV.